This T cell receptor beta chain was recovered during a study of cytomegalovirus exposure and HLA in healthy donors. Measured with immunoSEQ multiplex PCR; TCRdb has only the in-frame clones, and not every one. The sample lists some 180,000 clones, about 81% seen once, with roughly 1.2% in the top ten. The CDR3 length is 14 residues. Trimming removed 0 bases at V and 9 bases at J, with 12 bases between. Germline V lookup: CDR1 SGHVS, CDR2 FQNEAQ. Study results and limitations: A list of 150 or so TCR beta chains associated with cytomegalovirus was given.

As regards this clone: No antigen is known for it.

This clonotype was sampled from a woman aged 30 to 39 in good health and CMV-seronegative. V and J are TRBV7-8 and TRBJ2-1, with a tentative D call TRBD2 (6 bases). The specimen sequenced was PBMCs. The CDR3 loop is CASSLARSGSEQFF. The CDR3, as DNA: TGTGCCAGCAGCTTAGCGCGTAGCGGCAGTGAGCAGTTCTTC.